This TCR beta chain comes out of a study of control samples from healthy donors and cancer patients (dated by TCRdb to between 2020 and 2021). Library construction relied on the immunoSEQ multiplex PCR assay. Not all clones reach the TCRdb copy of this immuneACCESS table, which keeps in-frame sequences only. Checked studies attribute under half of the gap to unresolved V genes and leave the rest unexplained. This sample is represented by some 51,000 clones; 70% to 90% of them were singletons. The ten largest clones represent approximately 4% of the sample. Reading the germline V gene gives CDR1 MRHNA and CDR2 SNTAGT. After removal of 7 bases from V and 2 bases from J, the junction retains 6 bases not matched to a gene. From the cysteine up to the phenylalanine, the CDR3 has a length of 14 residues. Only the CDR3 DNA is retained, 42 bases long and in frame from the first base. Concerning this clone: There is no known antigen for this receptor. Qualities for individual bases were not recorded, and no much larger clone is one base off.

The receptor was isolated from a man aged 45-60 years in good health. Sample: blood. The chain couples TRBV6-4 to TRBJ1-1; TRBD1 agrees with 8 junctional bases. The CDR3 has the sequence CASKSTGANTEAFF. DNA sequence: TGTGCCAGCAAATCGACAGGGGCTAACACTGAAGCTTTCTTT.